These 5 T cell receptor beta chains share one sample of origin, sequenced in a study of OX40 agonist ivuxolimab in advanced cancers. TCRdb's table, derived via immunoSEQ multiplex PCR, lists solely in-frame clones and lacks some. The data hold 39,000 or so clones, with roughly 90% observed a single time. Source: CD4+ or CD8+ T cells sorted from blood, taken in a trial of the OX40 agonist ivuxolimab. The source is an adult with an advanced solid tumor such as melanoma, head and neck, liver or kidney cancer.

The chain combines TRBV6-5 with TRBJ1-5; D call uncertain. Germline-derived CDR1 and CDR2 are MNHEY and SVGAGI. CDR3 length: 13 amino acids. Trimming removed 6 bases at V and 0 bases at J, with 6 bases between. The CDR3, as DNA: TGTGCCAGCAGAATGGATAGCAATCAGCCCCAGCATTTT. This encodes CASRMDSNQPQHF.

This rearrangement joins TRBV10-3 to TRBJ2-7; D is possibly TRBD2 (5 bases). CDR1 and CDR2 (germline): ENHRY, SYGVKD. The CDR3 consists of 12 residues. V was cut by 4 bases and J by 5 bases, with 9 bases left in between. CDR3: CAISARVDEQYF. For the CDR3, the DNA is TGTGCCATCAGTGCGCGGGTGGACGAGCAGTACTTC.

This clone was observed a single time. This chain connects TRBV4-1 to TRBJ2-7; either TRBD1 or TRBD2 may supply D (6 bases each). The CDR3 consists of 16 residues. Germline CDR1 and CDR2: MGHRA and YSYEKL. The V gene lost 3 bases and the J gene lost 5 bases, with 20 bases spanning the gap. The CDR3 is CASSHLGTGRWNEQYF. The CDR3 bases are TGCGCCAGCAGCCATTTAGGAACAGGGAGGTGGAACGAGCAGTACTTC.

This clone has more than one count but fewer than ten. The rearrangement uses TRBV5-4 and TRBJ1-1, with unresolved D. The V gene lost 4 bases and the J gene lost 1 base, with 8 bases spanning the gap. Germline V gene sequence: CDR1 SGHNT, CDR2 YYREEE (reference sequence). The CDR3 is 13 amino acids. The CDR3 nucleotides read TGTGCCAGCAGCGAGTCGACGAACACTGAAGCTTTCTTT. It encodes CASSESTNTEAFF.

Concerning this clone itself: One junction end disagrees with the germline gene, perhaps due to a read error. The chain has TRBV7-7 and TRBJ1-1, with D hard to call. The V gene's germline CDR1 is SSHAT and CDR2 FNYEAQ (reference sequence). This CDR3 has 13 amino acids. The CDR3 loop reads CASSFGPGTEAFF. Here the CDR3 DNA reads TGTGCTAGCAGCTTTGGACCCGGGACTGAAGCTTTCTTT.